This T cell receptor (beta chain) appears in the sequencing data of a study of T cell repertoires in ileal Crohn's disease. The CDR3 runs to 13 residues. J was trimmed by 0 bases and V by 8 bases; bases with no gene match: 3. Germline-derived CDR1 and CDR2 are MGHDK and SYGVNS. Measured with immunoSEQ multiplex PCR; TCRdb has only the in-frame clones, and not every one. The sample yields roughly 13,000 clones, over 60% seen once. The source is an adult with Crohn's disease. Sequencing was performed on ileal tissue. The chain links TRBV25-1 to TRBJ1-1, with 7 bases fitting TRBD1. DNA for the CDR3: TGTGCCAGCCGGGACAGAATGAACACTGAAGCTTTCTTT. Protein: CASRDRMNTEAFF. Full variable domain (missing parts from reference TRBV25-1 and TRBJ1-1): EADIYQTPRYLVIGTGKKITLECSQTMGHDKMYWYQQDPGMELHLIHYSYGVNSTEKGDLSSESTVSRIRTEHFPLTLESARPSHTSQYLCASRDRMNTEAFFGQGTRLTVV.